The 12 T cell receptor beta chains presented below share a single source sample, sequenced in a study of T cell changes during pregnancy in multiple sclerosis. This table comes from immunoSEQ multiplex PCR, and its TCRdb copy is limited to in-frame clones, with some not included. This sample has tens of thousands of clones, with 80% to 90% found just once. Sequenced here: CD8+ T cells from peripheral blood mononuclear cells, sampled in the first trimester of pregnancy. The receptor set was obtained from a female donor with multiple sclerosis, enrolled in a pregnancy study.

This clone has more than one count but fewer than ten. The rearrangement uses TRBV7-9 and TRBJ2-7; tentative D call: TRBD1 (6 bases). This CDR3 has 15 amino acids. Germline CDR1 SEHNR, CDR2 FQNEAQ (reference sequence). V was trimmed by 0 bases and J by 5 bases, leaving 14 bases between them. CDR3 nucleotide sequence: TGTGCCAGCAGCTTAGCTGCCGGGACACTCCACGAGCAGTACTTC. It yields the protein CASSLAAGTLHEQYF.

V is TRBV19 and J is TRBJ1-2; D is uncertain. Germline V CDR1 and CDR2: LNHDA, SQIVND (reference sequence). Trimming left V 3 bases short and J 4 bases short, with 18 bases between. This CDR3 is 16 amino acids long. The CDR3 sequence is CASSIKWRQSGYGYTF. CDR3 DNA: TGTGCCAGTAGTATCAAGTGGCGGCAGTCGGGCTATGGCTACACCTTC.

CDR3 residues: CASSIGLAGSYEQYF. In DNA, the CDR3 is TGTGCCAGTAGTATAGGACTAGCGGGGTCCTACGAGCAGTACTTC. The chain couples TRBV19 to TRBJ2-7; TRBD2 agrees at 11 bases. Germline assignment: CDR1 LNHDA and CDR2 SQIVND (reference sequence). The ends lost 1 base at V and 1 base at J; junction bases unmatched: 0. The CDR3 contains 15 residues. The full variable domain, its missing parts supplied by reference TRBV19 and TRBJ2-7, is DGGITQSPKYLFRKEGQNVTLSCEQNLNHDAMYWYRQDPGQGLRLIYYSQIVNDFQKGDIAEGYSVSREKKESFPLTVTSAQKNPTAFYLCASSIGLAGSYEQYFGPGTRLTVT.

This chain links TRBV6-1 with TRBJ1-6, with 8 bases aligning to TRBD1. Germline V gene lookup returns CDR1 MNHNS and CDR2 SASEGT. The length of the CDR3 is 15 residues. V dropped 1 base and J dropped 9; count of bases not matched to a gene: 5. The CDR3 DNA follows: TGTGCCAGCAGTGAAGTTGAGACAGGGGTTTCACCCCTCCACTTT. It is translated as CASSEVETGVSPLHF.

The V gene is TRBV10-3, the J gene TRBJ1-5; perhaps TRBD1 as D (5 bases). Germline assignment: CDR1 ENHRY and CDR2 SYGVKD. The V gene lost 11 bases and the J gene lost 6 bases, with 14 bases spanning the gap. CDR3 length equals 12 residues. For the CDR3, the DNA is TGTGCCCCCACGTGGGGGGGTCAGCCCCAGCATTTT. Protein: CAPTWGGQPQHF.

This sequence joins TRBV5-6 and TRBJ2-3; 9 bases match TRBD1. The CDR3 extends over 16 amino acids. From germline, CDR1 is SGHDT and CDR2 YYEEEE. V trimming: 4 bases; J trimming: 4 bases; junction bases outside the gene matches: 10. CDR3 coding DNA: TGTGCCAGCAGCATATTGTGGGACAGGGAGTCAGATACGCAGTATTTT. Translating it yields CASSILWDRESDTQYF. Together with reference TRBV5-6 and TRBJ2-3, the CDR3 gives the full variable domain: DAGVTQSPTHLIKTRGQQVTLRCSPKSGHDTVSWYQQALGQGPQFIFQYYEEEERQRGNFPDRFSGHQFPNYSSELNVNALLLGDSALYLCASSILWDRESDTQYFGPGTRLTVL.

The chain links TRBV6-1 to TRBJ1-2; TRBD1 might be the D (6 bases). This CDR3 is 13 amino acids long. Looked up from germline, CDR1 is MNHNS and CDR2 is SASEGT. V was pared by 3 bases and J by 4 bases, with 9 bases between. The DNA of the CDR3 is TGTGCCAGCAGTGAGGGGGCGGGCTATGGCTACACCTTC. It specifies CASSEGAGYGYTF.

V usage is TRBV27 and J usage is TRBJ1-4; 7 bases are a match to TRBD1. V dropped 4 bases and J dropped 3; count of bases not matched to a gene: 2. Looked up from germline, CDR1 is MNHEY and CDR2 is SMNVEV (reference sequence). CDR3 length: 14 residues. CDR3 nucleotides: TGTGCCAGCAGTTCGACAGGGTCTAATGAAAAACTGTTTTTT. As protein: CASSSTGSNEKLFF.

This chain joins TRBV14 and TRBJ1-5; 8 nucleotides match TRBD1. The CDR3 runs 13 residues. Germline V gene lookup returns CDR1 SGHDN and CDR2 FVKESK. V shed 2 bases and J 8 bases; nucleotides not matched to a gene: 2. CDR3 amino acids: CASSQTGGEPQHF. The DNA for the CDR3 is TGTGCCAGCAGCCAAACAGGGGGGGAGCCCCAGCATTTT.

The genes are TRBV10-2 and TRBJ2-1; the D gene is possibly TRBD1 (5 bases). The V end lost 4 bases, the J end lost 5 bases, and 9 bases lay between the germline ends. This CDR3 is 13 amino acids long. Germline-derived CDR1 and CDR2 are WSHSY and SAAADI. Here the CDR3 DNA reads TGCGCCAGCAGTGCGACAGCTAACAATGAGCAGTTCTTC. It codes for CASSATANNEQFF.

V usage is TRBV6-5 and J usage is TRBJ2-1; 10 bases are shared with TRBD1. The CDR3 is made up of 16 amino acids. Germline V lookup: CDR1 MNHEY, CDR2 SVGAGI. J lost 6 bases, V lost 2 bases, and 7 bases had no gene match. The CDR3 here is CASSYLGTGVINEQFF. The CDR3 coding sequence is TGTGCCAGCAGTTACCTCGGGACAGGGGTGATCAATGAGCAGTTCTTC.

The chain carries TRBV19 and TRBJ1-1; no reliable D call. V lost 3 bases, J lost 3 bases, and 11 bases lay in between. The CDR3 totals 14 residues. From germline, CDR1 is LNHDA and CDR2 SQIVND (reference sequence). The CDR3 DNA reads as TGTGCCAGTAGTATCTACGGGTATGACACTGAAGCTTTCTTT. This encodes CASSIYGYDTEAFF.